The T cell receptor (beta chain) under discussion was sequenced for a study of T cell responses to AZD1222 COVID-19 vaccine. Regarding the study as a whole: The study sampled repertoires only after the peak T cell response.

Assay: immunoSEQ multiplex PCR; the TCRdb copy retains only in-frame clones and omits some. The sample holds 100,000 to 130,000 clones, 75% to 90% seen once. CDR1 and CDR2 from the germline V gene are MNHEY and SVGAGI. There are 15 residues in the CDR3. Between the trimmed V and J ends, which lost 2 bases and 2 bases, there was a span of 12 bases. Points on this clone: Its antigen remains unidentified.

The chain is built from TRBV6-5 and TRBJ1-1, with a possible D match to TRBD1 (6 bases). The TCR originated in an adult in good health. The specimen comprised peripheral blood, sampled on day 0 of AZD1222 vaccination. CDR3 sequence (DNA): TGTGCCAGCAGTTACGGGGGGCAGGGAAACACTGAAGCTTTCTTT. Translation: CASSYGGQGNTEAFF.